This T cell receptor (beta chain) was sequenced during a study of T cell responses to AZD1222 COVID-19 vaccine. Study results and caveats: Most donors were white British and more were female, and clonal diversity was possibly underestimated. When two AZD1222 doses had been given, Spike-specific TCR breadth and depth rose. Repertoire sampling occurred only after the peak T cell response.

Clones were read by immunoSEQ multiplex PCR, and TCRdb kept only the in-frame ones, dropping some. In the table there are 100,000 to 150,000 clones, 80% to 95% of which are singletons. This clone was seen just once. Its matching antigen is unknown. This CDR3 comprises 15 residues. Germline V lookup: CDR1 MNHEY, CDR2 SMNVEV (reference sequence). V lost 2 bases, J lost 5 bases, and 6 bases stayed unmatched. Second-dose intervals near 4 or 12 weeks were combined. This chain uses TRBV27 with TRBJ2-7, with 10 bases fitting TRBD1. This sample comprised peripheral blood, obtained 28 days after the second AZD1222 dose. The receptor was derived from an adult who received the AZD1222 COVID-19 vaccine. CDR3 nucleotide sequence: TGTGCCAGCAGTTTAGGTCGGGACAGGGGTCACGAGCAGTACTTC. It specifies CASSLGRDRGHEQYF.